This TCR beta chain derives from a study of cytomegalovirus exposure and HLA in healthy donors. In the case of this clone: Its matching antigen is unknown.

The primer mix had 60 Vbeta and 13 Jbeta primers. TCRdb's copy holds only in-frame clones and misses some; the assay was immunoSEQ multiplex PCR. The sample records about 160,000 clones, about 82% being singletons. Study outcomes and limitations: A few chains tied to CMV proved CMV antigen-specific in vitro. Solely CMV serostatus was available to characterize immune exposure. After further analysis at a later stage, under 20,000 TCR beta sequences were associated with HLA alleles at 0.05 false discovery rate. An analysis was carried out later, and it reportedly showed fewer N-insertions in an Asian-associated ancestry cluster than the approximately 700-donor mean.

CDR3 size: 17 residues. J gave up 2 bases and V 4 bases, and 8 bases lay outside the gene matches. CDR1 is MNHEY and CDR2 is SMNVEV in the germline V gene (reference sequence). Sequenced material: PBMCs. The chain joins TRBV27 to TRBJ2-7; the match to TRBD2 covers 13 bases. The receptor was derived from a male donor in good health and CMV-seronegative. The CDR3 spells CASSSDGLAGVPYEQYF. For the CDR3, the DNA is TGTGCCAGCAGTTCCGATGGACTAGCGGGAGTCCCCTACGAGCAGTACTTC.